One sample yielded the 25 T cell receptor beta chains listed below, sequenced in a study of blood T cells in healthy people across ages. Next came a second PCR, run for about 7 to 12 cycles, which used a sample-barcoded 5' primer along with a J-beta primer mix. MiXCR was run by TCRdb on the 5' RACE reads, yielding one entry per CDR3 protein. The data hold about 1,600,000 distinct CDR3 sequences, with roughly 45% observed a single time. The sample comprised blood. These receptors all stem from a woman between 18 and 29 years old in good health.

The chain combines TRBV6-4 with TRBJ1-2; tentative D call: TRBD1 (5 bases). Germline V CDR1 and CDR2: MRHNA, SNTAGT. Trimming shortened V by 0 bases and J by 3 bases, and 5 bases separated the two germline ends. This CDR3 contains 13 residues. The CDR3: CASSDSGHYGYTF. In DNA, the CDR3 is TGTGCCAGCAGTGACTCGGGACACTATGGCTACACCTTC.

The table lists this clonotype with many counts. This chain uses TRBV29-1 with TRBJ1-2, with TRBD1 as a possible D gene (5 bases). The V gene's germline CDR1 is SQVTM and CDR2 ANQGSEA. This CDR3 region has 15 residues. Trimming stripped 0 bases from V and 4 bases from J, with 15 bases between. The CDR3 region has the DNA TGCAGCGTTGAAGATCGGGGCGGAAAAATCTATGGCTACACCTTC. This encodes CSVEDRGGKIYGYTF. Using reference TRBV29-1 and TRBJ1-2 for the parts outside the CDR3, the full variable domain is SAVISQKPSRDICQRGTSLTIQCQVDSQVTMMFWYRQQPGQSLTLIATANQGSEATYESGFVIDKFPISRPNLTFSTLTVSNMSPEDSSIYLCSVEDRGGKIYGYTFGSGTRLTVV.

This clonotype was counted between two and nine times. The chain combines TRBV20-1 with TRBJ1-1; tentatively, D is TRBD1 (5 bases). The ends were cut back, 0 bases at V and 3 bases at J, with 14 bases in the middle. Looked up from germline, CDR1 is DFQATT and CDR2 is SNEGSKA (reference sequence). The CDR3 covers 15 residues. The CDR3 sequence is CSARDEGFGDTEAFF. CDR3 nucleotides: TGCAGTGCTAGAGATGAGGGGTTTGGGGACACTGAAGCTTTCTTT.

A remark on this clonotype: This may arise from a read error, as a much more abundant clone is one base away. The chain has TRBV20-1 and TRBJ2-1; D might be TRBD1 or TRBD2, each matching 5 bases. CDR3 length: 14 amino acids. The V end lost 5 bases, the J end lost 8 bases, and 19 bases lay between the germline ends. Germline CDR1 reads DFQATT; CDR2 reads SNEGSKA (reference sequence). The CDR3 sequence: CSAPGGTLYDEQFF. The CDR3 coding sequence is TGCAGTGCTCCCGGTGGGACGCTATACGATGAGCAGTTCTTC.

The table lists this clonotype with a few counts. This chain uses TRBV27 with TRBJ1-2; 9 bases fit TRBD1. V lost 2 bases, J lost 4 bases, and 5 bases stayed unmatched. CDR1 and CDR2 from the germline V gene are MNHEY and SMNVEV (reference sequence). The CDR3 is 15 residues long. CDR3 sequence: CASSLTGQGPYGYTF. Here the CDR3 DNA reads TGTGCCAGCAGTTTAACGGGACAGGGCCCCTATGGCTACACCTTC.

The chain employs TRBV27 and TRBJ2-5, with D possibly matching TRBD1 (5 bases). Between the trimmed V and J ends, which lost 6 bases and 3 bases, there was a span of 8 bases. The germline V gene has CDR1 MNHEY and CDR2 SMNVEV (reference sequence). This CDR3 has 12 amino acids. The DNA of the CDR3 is TGTGCCAGCAGGACAGAAGAAGAGACCCAGTACTTC. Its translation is CASRTEEETQYF.

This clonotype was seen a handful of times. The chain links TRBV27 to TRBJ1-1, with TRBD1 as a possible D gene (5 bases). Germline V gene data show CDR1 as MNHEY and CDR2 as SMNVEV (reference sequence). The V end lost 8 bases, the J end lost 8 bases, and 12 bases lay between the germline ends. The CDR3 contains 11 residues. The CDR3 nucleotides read TGTGCCAGCGGACTAAGACAGGAAGCTTTCTTT. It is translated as CASGLRQEAFF.

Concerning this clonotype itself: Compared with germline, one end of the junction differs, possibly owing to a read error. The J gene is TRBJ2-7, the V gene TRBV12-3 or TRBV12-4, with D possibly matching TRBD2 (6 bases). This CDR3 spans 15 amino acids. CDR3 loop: CARRRGGVGTYERYF. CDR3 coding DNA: TGTGCCCGCAGACGCGGAGGGGTTGGAACCTACGAGCGGTACTTC.

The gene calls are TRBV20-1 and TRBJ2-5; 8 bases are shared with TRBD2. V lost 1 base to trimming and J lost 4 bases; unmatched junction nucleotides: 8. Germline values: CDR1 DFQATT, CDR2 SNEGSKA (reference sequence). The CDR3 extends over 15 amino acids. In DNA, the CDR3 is TGCAGTGCTAGAGCCGGGAGCGGGGGTGGAGAGACCCAGTACTTC. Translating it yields CSARAGSGGGETQYF.

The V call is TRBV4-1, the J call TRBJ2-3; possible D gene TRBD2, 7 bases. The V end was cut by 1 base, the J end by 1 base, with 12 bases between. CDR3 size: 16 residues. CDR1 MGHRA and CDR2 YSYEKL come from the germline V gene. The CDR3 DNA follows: TGCGCCAGCAGCCAAGGATACGGGGGGCGCACAGATACGCAGTATTTT. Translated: CASSQGYGGRTDTQYF.

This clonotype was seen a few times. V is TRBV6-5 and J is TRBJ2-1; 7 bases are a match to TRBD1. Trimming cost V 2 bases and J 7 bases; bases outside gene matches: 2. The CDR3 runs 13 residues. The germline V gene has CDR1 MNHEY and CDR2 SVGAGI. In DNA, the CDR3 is TGTGCCAGCAGTTACGCGACAGGGAATGAGCAGTTCTTC. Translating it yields CASSYATGNEQFF.

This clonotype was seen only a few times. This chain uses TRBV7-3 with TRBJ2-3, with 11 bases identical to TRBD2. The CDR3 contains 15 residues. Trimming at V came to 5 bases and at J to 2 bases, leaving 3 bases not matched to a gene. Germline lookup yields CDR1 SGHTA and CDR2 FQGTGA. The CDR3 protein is CASSELAGATDTQYF. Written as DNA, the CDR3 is TGTGCCAGCAGCGAACTAGCGGGGGCCACAGATACGCAGTATTTT.

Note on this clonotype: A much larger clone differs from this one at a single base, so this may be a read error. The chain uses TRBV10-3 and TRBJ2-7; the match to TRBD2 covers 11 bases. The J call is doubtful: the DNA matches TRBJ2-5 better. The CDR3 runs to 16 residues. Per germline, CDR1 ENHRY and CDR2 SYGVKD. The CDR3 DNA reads TGTGCCATCAGTGAGAGTACTAGCGGGAGCGGCGAGACCCAGTACTTC. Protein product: CAISESTSGSGETQYF.

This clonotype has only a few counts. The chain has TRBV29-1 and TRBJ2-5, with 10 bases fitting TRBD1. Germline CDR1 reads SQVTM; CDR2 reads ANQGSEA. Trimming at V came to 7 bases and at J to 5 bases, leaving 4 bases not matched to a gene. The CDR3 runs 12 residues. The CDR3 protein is CSGTGGSETQYF. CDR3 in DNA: TGCAGCGGGACAGGGGGTTCGGAGACCCAGTACTTC.

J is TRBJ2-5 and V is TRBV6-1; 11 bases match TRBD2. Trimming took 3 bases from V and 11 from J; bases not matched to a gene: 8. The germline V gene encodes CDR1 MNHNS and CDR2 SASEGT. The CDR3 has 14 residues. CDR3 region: CASSDTIAGGSQYF. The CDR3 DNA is TGTGCCAGCAGTGATACTATAGCGGGAGGGTCGCAGTACTTC.

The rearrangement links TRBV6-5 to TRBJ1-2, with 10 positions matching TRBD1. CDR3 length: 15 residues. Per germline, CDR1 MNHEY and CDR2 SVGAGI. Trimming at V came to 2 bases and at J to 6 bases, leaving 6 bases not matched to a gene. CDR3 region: CASSYARQGANGYTF. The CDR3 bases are TGTGCCAGCAGTTACGCGAGACAGGGGGCGAATGGCTACACCTTC.

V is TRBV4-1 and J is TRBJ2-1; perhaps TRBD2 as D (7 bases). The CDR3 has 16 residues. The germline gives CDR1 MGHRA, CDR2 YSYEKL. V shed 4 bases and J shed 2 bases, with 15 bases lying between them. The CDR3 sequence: CASSRGAGDTYNEQFF. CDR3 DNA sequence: TGCGCCAGCAGCCGGGGGGCGGGGGATACCTACAATGAGCAGTTCTTC.

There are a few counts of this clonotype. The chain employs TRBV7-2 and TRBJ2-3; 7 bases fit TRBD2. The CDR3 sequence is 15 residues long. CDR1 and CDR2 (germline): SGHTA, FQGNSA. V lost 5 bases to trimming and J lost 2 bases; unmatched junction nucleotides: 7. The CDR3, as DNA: TGTGCCAGCAGCCTCGGGGGGTGGGTCACAGATACGCAGTATTTT. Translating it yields CASSLGGWVTDTQYF.

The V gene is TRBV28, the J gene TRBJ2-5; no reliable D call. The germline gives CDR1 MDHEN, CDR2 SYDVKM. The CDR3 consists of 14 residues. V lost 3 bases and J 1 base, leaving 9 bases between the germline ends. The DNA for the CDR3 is TGTGCCAGCAGTTTTGGCTCGGTCCAAGAGACCCAGTACTTC. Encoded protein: CASSFGSVQETQYF.

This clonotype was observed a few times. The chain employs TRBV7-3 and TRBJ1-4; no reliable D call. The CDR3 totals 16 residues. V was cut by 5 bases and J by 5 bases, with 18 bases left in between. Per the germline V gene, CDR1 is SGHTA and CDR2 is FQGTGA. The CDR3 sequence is CASSSPGGGENEKLFF. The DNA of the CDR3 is TGTGCCAGCAGCAGTCCGGGCGGCGGGGAAAATGAAAAACTGTTTTTT.

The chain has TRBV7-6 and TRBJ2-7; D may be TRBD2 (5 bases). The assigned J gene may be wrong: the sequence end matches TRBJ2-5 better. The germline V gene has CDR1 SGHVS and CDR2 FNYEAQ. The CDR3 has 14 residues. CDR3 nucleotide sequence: TGTGCCAGCAGCTCACTAGGTGGCGATGCGACCCAGTACTTC. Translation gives CASSSLGGDATQYF.

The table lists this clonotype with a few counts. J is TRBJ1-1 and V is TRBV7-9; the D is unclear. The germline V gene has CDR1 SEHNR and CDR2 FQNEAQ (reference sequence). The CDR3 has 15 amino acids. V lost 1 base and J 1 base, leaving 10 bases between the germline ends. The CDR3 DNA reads TGTGCCAGCAGCTTAGAACTTCGTTGGAACACTGAAGCTTTCTTT. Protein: CASSLELRWNTEAFF. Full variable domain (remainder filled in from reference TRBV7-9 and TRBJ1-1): DTGVSQNPRHKITKRGQNVTFRCDPISEHNRLYWYRQTLGQGPEFLTYFQNEAQLEKSRLLSDRFSAERPKGSFSTLEIQRTEQGDSAMYLCASSLELRWNTEAFFGQGTRLTVV.

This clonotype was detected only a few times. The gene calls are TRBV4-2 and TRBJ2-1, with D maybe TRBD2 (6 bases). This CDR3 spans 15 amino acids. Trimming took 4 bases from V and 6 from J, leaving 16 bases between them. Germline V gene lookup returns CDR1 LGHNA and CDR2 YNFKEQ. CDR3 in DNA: TGTGCCAGCAGCCCCCTCGAGGGGACTCCCAATGAGCAGTTCTTC. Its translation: CASSPLEGTPNEQFF.

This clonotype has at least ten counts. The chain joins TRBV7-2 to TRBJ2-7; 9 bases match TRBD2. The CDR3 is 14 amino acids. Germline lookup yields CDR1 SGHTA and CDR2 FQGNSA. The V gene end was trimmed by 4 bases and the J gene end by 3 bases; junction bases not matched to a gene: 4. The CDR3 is CASSSVSGSYEQYF. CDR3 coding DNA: TGTGCCAGCAGCTCCGTTAGCGGGAGCTACGAGCAGTACTTC.

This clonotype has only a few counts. In nucleotides, the CDR3 is TGTGCCATCAAGCCCCCTGGAGCGGGGCATATGAACGAGCAGTTCTTC. It specifies CAIKPPGAGHMNEQFF. V usage is TRBV10-3 and J usage is TRBJ2-1; 7 bases fit TRBD2. This CDR3 comprises 16 residues. CDR1 and CDR2 from the germline V gene are ENHRY and SYGVKD. V was clipped by 7 bases and J by 10 bases; unmatched bases: 19.